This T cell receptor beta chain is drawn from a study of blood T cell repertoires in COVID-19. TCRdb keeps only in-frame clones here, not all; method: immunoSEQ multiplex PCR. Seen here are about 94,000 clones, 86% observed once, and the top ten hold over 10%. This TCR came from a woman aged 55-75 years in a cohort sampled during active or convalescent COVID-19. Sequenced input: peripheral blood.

DNA for the CDR3: TGTGCCAGCAGTTCCAGACAGGGTGTCGGCAATCAGCCCCAGCATTTT. Its translation is CASSSRQGVGNQPQHF. The chain recombines TRBV27 with TRBJ1-5; 7 bases align to TRBD1. Germline V gene sequence: CDR1 MNHEY, CDR2 SMNVEV (reference sequence). The V segment lost 4 bases and the J segment 2 bases; nucleotides outside the gene matches: 8. The CDR3 runs to 16 residues.